This T cell receptor beta chain was found in a study of T-cell memory formation after mild COVID-19. TCRdb re-called the 5' RACE reads with MiXCR, one entry per CDR3 protein. The sample has about 90,000 distinct CDR3 sequences, over 12% seen once. Deletions cut 4 bases from V and 4 bases from J, with 18 bases between. In germline, CDR1 is SGHKS, CDR2 YYEKEE (reference sequence). The CDR3 sequence is 16 residues long. This chain uses TRBV5-5 with TRBJ2-1; D is unresolved. The sample was PBMCs or a T cell subset sorted from them (not recorded which). The receptor's source is a man between 18 and 35 years old who had mild COVID-19 (a few samples of this study predate the infection). Cell type and time point are not known. The CDR3 DNA reads TGTGCCAGCAGCCCACGTCCTCACGCGTTGTACAATGAGCAGTTCTTC. Residues: CASSPRPHALYNEQFF. Using reference TRBV5-5 and TRBJ2-1 for the parts outside the CDR3, the full variable domain is DAGVTQSPTHLIKTRGQQVTLRCSPISGHKSVSWYQQVLGQGPQFIFQYYEKEERGRGNFPDRFSARQFPNYSSELNVNALLLGDSALYLCASSPRPHALYNEQFFGPGTRLTVL.